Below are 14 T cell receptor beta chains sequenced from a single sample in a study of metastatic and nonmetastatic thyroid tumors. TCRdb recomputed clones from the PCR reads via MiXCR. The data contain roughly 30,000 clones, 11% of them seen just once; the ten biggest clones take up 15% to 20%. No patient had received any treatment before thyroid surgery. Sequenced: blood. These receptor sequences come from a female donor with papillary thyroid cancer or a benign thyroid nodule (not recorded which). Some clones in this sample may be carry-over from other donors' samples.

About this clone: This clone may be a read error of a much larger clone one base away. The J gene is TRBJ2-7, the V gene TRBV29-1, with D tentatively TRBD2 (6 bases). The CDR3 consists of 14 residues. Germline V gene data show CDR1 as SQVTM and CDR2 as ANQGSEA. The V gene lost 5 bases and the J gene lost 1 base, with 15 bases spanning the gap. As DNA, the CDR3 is TGCAGCGTTCGATGGGTACTAGCTTCCTACGAGCAGTACTTC. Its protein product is CSVRWVLASYEQYF.

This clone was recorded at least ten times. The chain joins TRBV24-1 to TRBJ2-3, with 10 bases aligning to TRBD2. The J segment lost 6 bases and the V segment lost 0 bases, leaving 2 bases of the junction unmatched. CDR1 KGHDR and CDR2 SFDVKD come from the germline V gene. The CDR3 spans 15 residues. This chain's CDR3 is CATSDLASGSDTQYF. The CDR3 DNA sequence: TGTGCCACCAGTGATTTGGCTAGCGGGAGTGATACGCAGTATTTT.

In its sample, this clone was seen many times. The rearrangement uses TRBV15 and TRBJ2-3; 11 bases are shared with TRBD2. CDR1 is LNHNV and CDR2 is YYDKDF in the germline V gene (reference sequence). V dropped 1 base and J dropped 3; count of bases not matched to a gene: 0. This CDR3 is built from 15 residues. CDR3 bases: TGTGCCACCAGCAGAGGGACTAGCGGGACAGATACGCAGTATTTT. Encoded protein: CATSRGTSGTDTQYF.

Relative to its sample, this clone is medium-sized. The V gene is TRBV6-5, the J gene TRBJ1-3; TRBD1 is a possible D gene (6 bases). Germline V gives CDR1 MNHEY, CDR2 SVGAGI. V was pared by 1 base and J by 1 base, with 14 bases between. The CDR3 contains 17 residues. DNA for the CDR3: TGTGCCAGCAGTTACTGGGGAGCGGGGGCATCTGGAAACACCATATATTTT. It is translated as CASSYWGAGASGNTIYF.

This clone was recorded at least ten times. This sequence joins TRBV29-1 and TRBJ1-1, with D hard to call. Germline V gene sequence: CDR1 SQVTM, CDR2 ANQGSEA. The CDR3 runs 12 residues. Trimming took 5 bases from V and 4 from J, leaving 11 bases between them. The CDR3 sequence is CSVSPTATEAFF. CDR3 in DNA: TGCAGCGTTAGTCCCACAGCCACTGAAGCTTTCTTT. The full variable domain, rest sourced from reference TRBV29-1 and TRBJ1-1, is SAVISQKPSRDICQRGTSLTIQCQVDSQVTMMFWYRQQPGQSLTLIATANQGSEATYESGFVIDKFPISRPNLTFSTLTVSNMSPEDSSIYLCSVSPTATEAFFGQGTRLTVV.

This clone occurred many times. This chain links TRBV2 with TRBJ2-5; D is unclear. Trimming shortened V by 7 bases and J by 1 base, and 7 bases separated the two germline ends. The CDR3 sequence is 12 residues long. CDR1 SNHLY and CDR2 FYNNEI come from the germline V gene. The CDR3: CASIGSQETQYF. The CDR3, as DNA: TGTGCCAGCATCGGTAGCCAAGAGACCCAGTACTTC.

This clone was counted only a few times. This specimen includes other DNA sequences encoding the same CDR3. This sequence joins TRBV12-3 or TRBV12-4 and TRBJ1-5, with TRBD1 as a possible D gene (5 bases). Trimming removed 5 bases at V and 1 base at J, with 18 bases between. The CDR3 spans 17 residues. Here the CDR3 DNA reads TGTGCCAGCAGTCCGACGGGACCCCCATTAAGCAATCAGCCCCAGCATTTT. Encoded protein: CASSPTGPPLSNQPQHF.

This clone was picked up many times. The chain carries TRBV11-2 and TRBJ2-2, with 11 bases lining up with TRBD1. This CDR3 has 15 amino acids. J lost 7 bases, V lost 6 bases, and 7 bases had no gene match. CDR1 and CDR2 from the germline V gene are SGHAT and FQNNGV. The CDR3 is CASRAGTGGNGELFF. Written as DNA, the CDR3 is TGTGCCAGCAGAGCCGGGACAGGGGGTAACGGGGAGCTGTTTTTT.

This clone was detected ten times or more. The CDR3 DNA is TGCAGTGCTAGACCACAGGGTGGGCCGGAAAAACTGTTTTTT. This codes for CSARPQGGPEKLFF. The chain carries TRBV20-1 and TRBJ1-4, with a tentative D call TRBD1 (6 bases). Germline CDR1 DFQATT, CDR2 SNEGSKA (reference sequence). The germline V and J ends were trimmed by 2 bases and 8 bases, with 15 bases remaining between them. This CDR3 has 14 amino acids.

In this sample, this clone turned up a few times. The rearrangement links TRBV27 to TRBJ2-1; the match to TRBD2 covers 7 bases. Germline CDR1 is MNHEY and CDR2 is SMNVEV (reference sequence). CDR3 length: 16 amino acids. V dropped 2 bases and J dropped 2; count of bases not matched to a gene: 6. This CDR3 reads CASSLGGRAPYNEQFF. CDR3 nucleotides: TGTGCCAGCAGTTTAGGTGGGAGGGCCCCCTACAATGAGCAGTTCTTC.

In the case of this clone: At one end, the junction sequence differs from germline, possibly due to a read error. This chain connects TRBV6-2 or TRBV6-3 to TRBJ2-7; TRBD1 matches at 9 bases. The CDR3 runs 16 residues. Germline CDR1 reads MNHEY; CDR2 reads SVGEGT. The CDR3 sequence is CASSAARDRETNEKYF. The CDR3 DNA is TGTGCCAGCAGTGCGGCGCGGGACAGGGAAACCAACGAGAAGTACTTC.

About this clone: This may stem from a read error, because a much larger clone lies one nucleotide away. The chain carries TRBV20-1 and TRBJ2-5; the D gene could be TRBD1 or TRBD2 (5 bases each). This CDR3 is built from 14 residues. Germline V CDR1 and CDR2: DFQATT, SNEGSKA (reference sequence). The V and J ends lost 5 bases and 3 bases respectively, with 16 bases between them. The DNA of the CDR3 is TGCAGTGCTGCTTCAGGGATGGGGGAAGAGACCCAGTACTTC. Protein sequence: CSAASGMGEETQYF.

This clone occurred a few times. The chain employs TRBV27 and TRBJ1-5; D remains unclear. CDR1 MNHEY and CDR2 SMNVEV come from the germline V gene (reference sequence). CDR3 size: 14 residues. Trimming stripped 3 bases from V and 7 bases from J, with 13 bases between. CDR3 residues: CASSFSIREQPQHF. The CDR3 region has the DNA TGTGCCAGCAGTTTTTCGATCCGGGAACAGCCCCAGCATTTT.

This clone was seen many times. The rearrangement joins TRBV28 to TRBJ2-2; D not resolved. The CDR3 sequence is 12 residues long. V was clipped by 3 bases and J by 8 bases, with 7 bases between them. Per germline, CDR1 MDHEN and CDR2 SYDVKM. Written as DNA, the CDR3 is TGTGCCAGCAGTTTTCCGGCTGGGGAGCTGTTTTTT. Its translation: CASSFPAGELFF.